The present T cell receptor (beta chain) was sequenced within a study of T cells in Graves' hyperthyroidism and ophthalmopathy. This clonotype has more than one count but fewer than ten. The V gene lost 4 bases and the J gene lost 0 bases, with 16 bases spanning the gap. Germline V gene lookup returns CDR1 MNHEY and CDR2 SVGAGI. The CDR3 spans 17 residues. Amplified TCR beta CDR3 regions came from RNA transcripts. Using the HTBI primer set, a first-round RT-PCR was run on the TCR CDR3. TCRdb itself ran the multiplex PCR reads through MiXCR, one entry per CDR3 protein. Of 540,000 or so distinct CDR3 sequences listed, 15% to 17% are singletons.

The sequence derives from a woman younger than 45 with Graves' hyperthyroidism. The J gene is TRBJ2-4, the V gene TRBV6-5; perhaps D is TRBD1 or TRBD2 (5 bases each). The sample consisted of blood. The CDR3, as DNA: TGTGCCAGCAGTTTGAAAGGGTTGGGGGTAGCCAAAAACATTCAGTACTTC. Amino acids: CASSLKGLGVAKNIQYF.